These T cell receptor beta chains were read from a single sample in a study of breast tumors, draining lymph nodes, adjacent tissues. Each CDR3 protein is one row after TCRdb ran MiXCR on the multiplex PCR reads. Of tens of thousands of distinct CDR3 sequences in the sample, about 21% were seen once. The material sequenced was breast tumor tissue. These receptors all stem from a female donor with breast cancer. Some clones in this sample may be carry-over from other donors' samples. Both conserved end residues are part of each CDR3. A D gene is named only where the DNA matches it firmly. Clone size is stated in some rows and not others, as once, few, many or a class when expanded.

D,V,size,J,DNA,CDR3
TRBD1,TRBV5-1,many,TRBJ1-3,TGCGCCAGCAGCCCTAGGGACAGCGCCTCTGGAAACACCATATATTTT,CASSPRDSASGNTIYF
TRBD2,TRBV6-2/TRBV6-3,NA,TRBJ2-3,TGTGCCAGCAGTACCCGGACTAGCGGAACTGATACGCAGTATTTT,CASSTRTSGTDTQYF
TRBD1,TRBV10-3,few,TRBJ1-1,TGTGCCATCAGTGTGACAGGGACGAACACTGAAGCTTTCTTT,CAISVTGTNTEAFF
NA,TRBV11-2,many,TRBJ2-5,TGTGCCAGCAGCTTGGTAGCGGCGAGTCAAGAGACCCAGTACTTC,CASSLVAASQETQYF
TRBD1,TRBV11-2,NA,TRBJ1-1,TGTGCCAGCAGCTTAGAACTGACAGGGACCGAAGCTTTCTTT,CASSLELTGTEAFF
TRBD2,TRBV2,NA,TRBJ2-7,TGTGCCAGCAGTTTTGGACTAGCGGGTTCCTACGAGCAGTACTTC,CASSFGLAGSYEQYF
NA,TRBV5-1,NA,TRBJ2-1,TGCGCCAGCAGCTTGGGGGGACCCTCCTACAATGAGCAGTTCTTC,CASSLGGPSYNEQFF
TRBD1,TRBV5-6,many,TRBJ2-7,TGTGCCAGCAGCGCCGGGACAGCGGAACAGCAGTACTTC,CASSAGTAEQQYF
NA,TRBV20-1,many,TRBJ1-2,TGCAGTGCTGGTAGTAAGAGCTACACCTTC,CSAGSKSYTF
NA,TRBV6-6,many,TRBJ2-1,TGTGCCAGCACAAACGGACAACCGGGCTACAATGAGCAGTTCTTC,CASTNGQPGYNEQFF
NA,TRBV9,many,TRBJ2-7,TGTGCCAGCAGCGTAGGTGAACTCCGCTACGAGCAGTACTTC,CASSVGELRYEQYF
NA,TRBV6-1,NA,TRBJ2-5,TGTGCCAGCAGTGAAACCGGCGGCCAAGAGACCCAGTACTTC,CASSETGGQETQYF
NA,TRBV6-1,many,TRBJ2-7,TGTGCCAGCAGTGATGGTGGTCACGACGAGCAGTACTTC,CASSDGGHDEQYF
NA,TRBV20-1,many,TRBJ1-2,TGCAGTGCGCCGATTATGGCGGGCTACACCTTC,CSAPIMAGYTF
TRBD2,TRBV7-9,many,TRBJ2-2,TGTGCCAGCAGCCAACTAGCGGGGGTTACCGGGGAGCTGTTTTTT,CASSQLAGVTGELFF
TRBD1,TRBV6-1,many,TRBJ2-1,TGTGCCAGCAGTGGGTACAGGGGGCCCTACAATGAGCAGTTCTTC,CASSGYRGPYNEQFF
NA,TRBV29-1,few,TRBJ2-5,TGCAGCGTGGTGGACAGGAGGGAGGAGACCCAGTACTTC,CSVVDRREETQYF
NA,TRBV20-1,many,TRBJ2-5,TGCAGTGTCCCGGCGGGGACCCAGTACTTC,CSVPAGTQYF